A selection of T cell receptor beta chains follows, all from one sample in a study of T cell repertoires in cytomegalovirus infection. TCRdb analysed the reads with MiXCR anew, one entry per CDR3 protein. The sample carries some 800,000 distinct CDR3 sequences, about 31% recorded once. Antigens of these TCRs are unknown. The sequences come from cultured CD8+ T cells from PBMCs, collected from culture after CMV antigen stimulation. The receptors shown here come from a human donor in good health (CMV status not recorded). Some clones in this sample may be carry-over from other donors' samples. CDR3s include the opening cysteine and the closing phenylalanine or tryptophan. The order of the fields is CDR3 protein, CDR3 DNA, J gene, CDR3 length, clone size, D gene, V gene. D genes are given only for firm matches. Clone sizes are given selectively: once, few, many, or a class where the clone is expanded.

CDR3: CASTFLEGFTGELFF; DNA: TGTGCCAGCACCTTTTTAGAAGGGTTCACCGGGGAGCTGTTTTTT; J: TRBJ2-2; length: 15; size: few; D: .; V: TRBV7-9
CDR3: CASSFGGVGNEQFF; DNA: TGTGCCAGCAGTTTTGGGGGAGTGGGCAATGAGCAGTTCTTC; J: TRBJ2-1; length: 14; size: few; D: .; V: TRBV12-3/TRBV12-4
CDR3: CASAQVFGARNQPQHF; DNA: TGTGCCAGCGCACAGGTGTTCGGGGCCCGCAATCAGCCCCAGCATTTT; J: TRBJ1-5; length: 16; size: few; D: .; V: TRBV6-2/TRBV6-3
CDR3: CASSLAASGGNYYEQYF; DNA: TGTGCCAGCAGTTTAGCGGCTAGCGGGGGGAACTACTACGAGCAGTACTTC; J: TRBJ2-7; length: 17; size: .; D: TRBD2; V: TRBV27
CDR3: CASTRRQGNEKLFF; DNA: TGTGCCAGCACTCGTAGACAGGGGAATGAAAAACTGTTTTTT; J: TRBJ1-4; length: 14; size: .; D: TRBD1; V: TRBV27
CDR3: CASSYSGRLDFNEQFF; DNA: TGTGCCAGCAGTTACTCGGGCAGACTTGATTTCAATGAGCAGTTCTTC; J: TRBJ2-1; length: 16; size: .; D: .; V: TRBV6-2/TRBV6-3
CDR3: CASRPGTAGNTIYF; DNA: TGTGCCAGCAGGCCTGGGACAGCCGGAAACACCATATATTTT; J: TRBJ1-3; length: 14; size: few; D: TRBD1; V: TRBV12-3/TRBV12-4
CDR3: CASSLDGVGQPQHF; DNA: TGTGCCAGCAGCTTAGATGGGGTCGGTCAGCCCCAGCATTTT; J: TRBJ1-5; length: 14; size: .; D: .; V: TRBV7-6
CDR3: CASSLEQAPSYEQYF; DNA: TGTGCCAGCAGCTTAGAACAGGCTCCTTCCTACGAGCAGTACTTC; J: TRBJ2-7; length: 15; size: .; D: .; V: TRBV7-2
CDR3: CASSYSSLNSPLHF; DNA: TGTGCCAGCAGTTACTCCAGCCTTAATTCACCCCTCCACTTT; J: TRBJ1-6; length: 14; size: many; D: .; V: TRBV6-5
CDR3: CSVEDEANYGYTF; DNA: TGCAGCGTTGAAGATGAGGCAAACTATGGCTACACCTTC; J: TRBJ1-2; length: 13; size: .; D: .; V: TRBV29-1
CDR3: CASSLEWWRGRAFF; DNA: TGTGCCAGCAGCTTAGAGTGGTGGAGGGGGCGAGCTTTCTTT; J: TRBJ1-1; length: 14; size: few; D: TRBD1; V: TRBV7-2
CDR3: CASSVGGLESNQPQHF; DNA: TGTGCCAGCAGTGTCGGGGGCCTCGAAAGCAATCAGCCCCAGCATTTT; J: TRBJ1-5; length: 16; size: few; D: .; V: TRBV2
CDR3: CASSVEGEGHPYQETQYF; DNA: TGTGCCAGCAGCGTAGAGGGGGAAGGACACCCGTACCAAGAGACCCAGTACTTC; J: TRBJ2-5; length: 18; size: few; D: .; V: TRBV9
CDR3: CASKGRGGSEAFF; DNA: TGTGCCAGCAAAGGCAGGGGTGGTTCTGAAGCTTTCTTT; J: TRBJ1-1; length: 13; size: .; D: .; V: TRBV2
CDR3: CASSQGRVGDEQFF; DNA: TGCGCCAGCAGCCAAGGGAGGGTGGGGGATGAGCAGTTCTTC; J: TRBJ2-1; length: 14; size: .; D: .; V: TRBV4-1
CDR3: CASSIEDRGSDEQFF; DNA: TGTGCCAGTAGTATAGAGGACAGGGGTTCGGATGAGCAGTTCTTC; J: TRBJ2-1; length: 15; size: .; D: TRBD1; V: TRBV19
CDR3: CASSQAPNYLQGLPNTGELFF; DNA: TGCGCCAGCAGCCAAGCGCCAAACTACTTACAGGGGCTACCGAACACCGGGGAGCTGTTTTTT; J: TRBJ2-2; length: 21; size: few; D: TRBD1; V: TRBV4-1
CDR3: CASSYAGDSQETQYF; DNA: TGTGCCAGCAGTTACGCGGGGGACAGCCAAGAGACCCAGTACTTC; J: TRBJ2-5; length: 15; size: few; D: .; V: TRBV6-2/TRBV6-3
CDR3: CASSLGGISEKLFF; DNA: TGTGCCAGCAGCCTGGGGGGGATAAGTGAAAAACTGTTTTTT; J: TRBJ1-4; length: 14; size: few; D: .; V: TRBV12-3/TRBV12-4
CDR3: CASSPTFDGGDTPNTGELFF; DNA: TGTGCCAGCAGTCCCACCTTCGACGGGGGGGACACCCCGAACACCGGGGAGCTGTTTTTT; J: TRBJ2-2; length: 20; size: .; D: TRBD2; V: TRBV6-1
CDR3: CASSLAGGPTEAFF; DNA: TGTGCCAGCAGCTTGGCGGGGGGGCCAACTGAAGCTTTCTTT; J: TRBJ1-1; length: 14; size: few; D: .; V: TRBV5-4
CDR3: CASSLMDMLGTEAFF; DNA: TGTGCCAGCAGCTTGATGGACATGTTGGGCACTGAAGCTTTCTTT; J: TRBJ1-1; length: 15; size: .; D: .; V: TRBV5-5
CDR3: CASSQQANTEAFF; DNA: TGTGCCAGCAGCCAACAGGCGAACACTGAAGCTTTCTTT; J: TRBJ1-1; length: 13; size: few; D: .; V: TRBV7-6
CDR3: CASSHTAVLPSHGTGELFF; DNA: TGTGCCAGCAGCCATACCGCTGTCCTTCCTAGCCATGGCACCGGGGAGCTGTTTTTT; J: TRBJ2-2; length: 19; size: many; D: .; V: TRBV7-2
CDR3: CASSLSGGAGNEQFF; DNA: TGTGCCAGCAGCTTATCAGGGGGGGCCGGAAATGAGCAGTTCTTC; J: TRBJ2-1; length: 15; size: many; D: .; V: TRBV7-6
CDR3: CASGLVAGTRTDTQYF; DNA: TGTGCTAGTGGTTTGGTCGCCGGGACCCGCACAGATACGCAGTATTTT; J: TRBJ2-3; length: 16; size: many; D: .; V: TRBV12-5
CDR3: CASAGDSNQPQHF; DNA: TGTGCCAGTGCTGGGGATAGCAATCAGCCCCAGCATTTT; J: TRBJ1-5; length: 13; size: .; D: .; V: TRBV19
CDR3: CASSSDRGLQISGANVLTF; DNA: TGTGCCAGCAGCTCCGACAGGGGGCTACAGATCTCTGGGGCCAACGTCCTGACTTTC; J: TRBJ2-6; length: 19; size: .; D: TRBD1; V: TRBV6-5
CDR3: CAIPDRGDTGELFF; DNA: TGTGCCATCCCGGACAGGGGAGACACCGGGGAGCTGTTTTTT; J: TRBJ2-2; length: 14; size: .; D: TRBD1; V: TRBV10-3
CDR3: CASSERVYGYTF; DNA: TGTGCCAGCAGTGAAAGGGTCTATGGCTACACCTTC; J: TRBJ1-2; length: 12; size: few; D: .; V: TRBV2
CDR3: CASSRPDRGDNEQFF; DNA: TGTGCCAGCAGCAGACCGGACAGGGGGGACAATGAGCAGTTCTTC; J: TRBJ2-1; length: 15; size: many; D: TRBD1; V: TRBV7-6
CDR3: CASSPRDISSTDTQYF; DNA: TGTGCCAGCAGCCCACGGGACATCTCTAGCACAGATACGCAGTATTTT; J: TRBJ2-3; length: 16; size: .; D: .; V: TRBV9
CDR3: CSVVGRAGANYGYTF; DNA: TGCAGCGTTGTAGGAAGGGCGGGAGCTAACTATGGCTACACCTTC; J: TRBJ1-2; length: 15; size: few; D: .; V: TRBV29-1
CDR3: CASIRTSGGATGELFF; DNA: TGTGCCAGCATCCGGACTAGCGGGGGGGCCACCGGGGAGCTGTTTTTT; J: TRBJ2-2; length: 16; size: .; D: TRBD2; V: TRBV2
CDR3: CASSMGGTANYGYTF; DNA: TGTGCCAGCAGCATGGGGGGTACGGCTAACTATGGCTACACCTTC; J: TRBJ1-2; length: 15; size: .; D: .; V: TRBV9
CDR3: CASRRTSGSQETQYF; DNA: TGTGCCAGCCGAAGGACTAGCGGGAGCCAAGAGACCCAGTACTTC; J: TRBJ2-5; length: 15; size: .; D: TRBD2; V: TRBV27
CDR3: CASSSYLLMRTGELFF; DNA: TGTGCCAGCAGCTCGTACCTTCTGATGAGAACCGGGGAGCTGTTTTTT; J: TRBJ2-2; length: 16; size: few; D: .; V: TRBV7-9
CDR3: CASSSEQSGGMHEQYF; DNA: TGTGCCAGCAGCTCAGAGCAGTCAGGGGGCATGCACGAGCAGTACTTC; J: TRBJ2-7; length: 16; size: .; D: TRBD1; V: TRBV7-9
CDR3: CASSWGGEETQYF; DNA: TGTGCCAGCAGTTGGGGGGGGGAAGAGACCCAGTACTTC; J: TRBJ2-5; length: 13; size: few; D: TRBD2; V: TRBV12-3/TRBV12-4
CDR3: CASSAGGSGNTIYF; DNA: TGTGCCAGCAGTGCGGGTGGATCTGGAAACACCATATATTTT; J: TRBJ1-3; length: 14; size: few; D: .; V: TRBV7-6
CDR3: CASSPISRASGQFF; DNA: TGTGCCAGCAGTCCGATTTCTAGAGCAAGTGGGCAGTTCTTC; J: TRBJ2-1; length: 14; size: .; D: .; V: TRBV27
CDR3: CASSLTRASYEQYF; DNA: TGTGCCAGCAGTTTAACCAGGGCCTCCTACGAGCAGTACTTC; J: TRBJ2-7; length: 14; size: .; D: .; V: TRBV12-3/TRBV12-4
CDR3: CASSPTVQETQYF; DNA: TGTGCCAGCAGTCCAACCGTCCAAGAGACCCAGTACTTC; J: TRBJ2-5; length: 13; size: .; D: .; V: TRBV27
CDR3: CASSSVGVGTGELFF; DNA: TGCGCCAGCAGTTCTGTGGGGGTTGGAACCGGGGAGCTGTTTTTT; J: TRBJ2-2; length: 15; size: .; D: .; V: TRBV4-3
CDR3: CASSLGLGAFGETQYF; DNA: TGTGCCAGCAGCTTAGGGCTAGGGGCCTTCGGCGAGACCCAGTACTTC; J: TRBJ2-5; length: 16; size: many; D: .; V: TRBV7-2